Detailed here is one T cell receptor beta chain. Its cognate antigen is unknown. The isolated RNA, all of it, was reverse transcribed, so expressed TCRB transcripts were what got sequenced. Sequencing used immunoSEQ multiplex PCR; TCRdb keeps in-frame clones, though not all of them. In the table there are over 600,000 clones, about an eighth of which are singletons. Sorting of CD4+ naive, central memory, regulatory and stem cell-like memory cells was performed via CD45RO/CCR7/CD25/CD127/CD95/CD27. Once sorted, every population was more than 95% pure. This entry is derived from a study of beta chain features in type 1 diabetes. Broader study findings: Shorter TCRB CDR3s, moderately but significantly so, marked every one of the four CD4+ subsets in Type 1 diabetes patients. Naive, central memory and Treg TCRB repertoires seemed to resemble each other more closely in patients than they did in healthy donors. PCR, the amplification step, might favor shorter templates, equally in patients and controls.

This sequence originates from a man aged 30 to 45 with type 1 diabetes. The sequencing input was naive CD4+ T cells from blood.

The CDR3 sequence is CASSGTGNYNEQFF. In DNA, the CDR3 is TGCGCCAGCAGTGGTACAGGGAACTACAATGAGCAGTTCTTC. V usage is TRBV10-2 and J usage is TRBJ2-1; tentative D call: TRBD1 (6 bases). This CDR3 region has 14 residues. Looked up from germline, CDR1 is WSHSY and CDR2 is SAAADI. V dropped 4 bases and J dropped 3 bases, with 10 bases sitting between them.